A selection of T cell receptor beta chains follows, all from one sample in a study of spatial heterogeneity in lung cancer. Using its own MiXCR run on the 5' RACE reads, TCRdb lists one record per CDR3 protein. The data hold around 24,000 distinct CDR3 sequences, with 6.9% observed a single time. Sequenced here: PBMCs, sampled at surgery. Every receptor here comes from a male donor with early-stage non-small cell lung cancer. Both conserved end residues are part of each CDR3. Fields, in order: clone size, J gene, D gene, V gene, CDR3 protein, CDR3 DNA. A D gene is named only where the DNA matches it firmly. Clone size is not always given. Where it is, it says once, few, many or a class for expanded clones.

many TRBJ2-1 - TRBV11-3 CASSLGDGLGEQFF TGTGCCAGCAGCTTAGGGGATGGATTGGGTGAGCAGTTCTTC
- TRBJ1-4 TRBD1 TRBV20-1 CSAAHRAGGRGKLFF TGCAGTGCTGCCCACCGGGCAGGGGGCAGAGGAAAACTGTTTTTT
few TRBJ2-2 - TRBV6-1 CASSEGVGHGELFF TGTGCCAGCAGTGAAGGTGTGGGTCACGGGGAGCTGTTTTTT
- TRBJ2-5 TRBD2 TRBV7-8 CASSFRRTSIETQYF TGTGCCAGCAGCTTCCGCCGGACTAGCATCGAGACCCAGTACTTC
many TRBJ2-3 TRBD2 TRBV10-3 CAIRATSGRADTQYF TGTGCCATCAGGGCGACTAGCGGGAGGGCAGATACGCAGTATTTT
many TRBJ1-1 - TRBV12-3/TRBV12-4 CASRTLRGTEAFF TGTGCCAGCAGGACCCTTCGGGGAACTGAAGCTTTCTTT
many TRBJ2-5 TRBD1 TRBV5-1 CASSLQTGGQETQYF TGCGCCAGCAGCCTACAGACAGGGGGCCAAGAGACCCAGTACTTC
many TRBJ1-1 - TRBV18 CASSPRGLMNTEAFF TGTGCCAGCTCACCCCGGGGGCTCATGAACACTGAAGCTTTCTTT
- TRBJ2-3 TRBD2 TRBV12-3/TRBV12-4 CASTFSRGGQDTQYF TGTGCCAGCACCTTCTCCCGGGGGGGCCAGGATACGCAGTATTTT
many TRBJ2-3 - TRBV12-3/TRBV12-4 CASAIGGGATDTQYF TGTGCCAGCGCCATCGGCGGCGGGGCCACAGATACGCAGTATTTT
many TRBJ1-1 TRBD1 TRBV7-3 CASSTKTGDAFF TGTGCCAGCAGCACCAAGACAGGGGATGCTTTCTTT
many TRBJ1-6 - TRBV5-1 CASSLRANQPSPLHF TGCGCCAGCAGCTTACGGGCCAACCAACCTTCACCCCTCCACTTT
medium-sized TRBJ2-7 - TRBV2 CASNQGFFYEQYF TGTGCCAGCAATCAGGGGTTTTTCTACGAGCAGTACTTC
few TRBJ2-1 TRBD2 TRBV10-1 CASSEIAGSSYNEQFF TGCGCCAGCAGTGAAATAGCGGGATCATCCTACAATGAGCAGTTCTTC
many TRBJ1-2 - TRBV20-1 CSARDGRLSGYTF TGCAGTGCTAGAGACGGGCGGTTGAGCGGCTACACCTTC
few TRBJ1-1 - TRBV25-1 CASSGGGEAFF TGTGCCAGCTCCGGCGGGGGGGAAGCTTTCTTT
many TRBJ2-7 - TRBV20-1 CSARDLRGSYEQYF TGCAGTGCTAGAGATCTCCGGGGTTCCTACGAGCAGTACTTC
many TRBJ2-6 TRBD1 TRBV28 CASANRGRNSGANVLTF TGTGCCAGCGCCAACAGGGGTCGTAACTCTGGGGCCAACGTCCTGACTTTC
few TRBJ1-1 - TRBV4-1 CASSHLAIPMNTEAFF TGCGCCAGCAGCCACTTAGCGATCCCTATGAACACTGAAGCTTTCTTT
few TRBJ1-6 - TRBV27 CASKRREYNSPLHF TGTGCCAGCAAACGCAGGGAGTACAATTCACCCCTCCACTTT
- TRBJ1-4 - TRBV5-1 CASSLEPQKLFF TGCGCCAGCAGCTTGGAGCCCCAAAAACTGTTTTTT
- TRBJ2-7 - TRBV6-2/TRBV6-3 CASSLPPGAYEQYF TGTGCCAGCAGCCTACCGCCGGGGGCCTACGAGCAGTACTTC
- TRBJ1-1 - TRBV12-3/TRBV12-4 CASSPSRQNTEAFF TGTGCCAGCAGTCCCTCCAGACAGAACACTGAAGCTTTCTTT
many TRBJ2-3 - TRBV11-2 CASSLDLVRVADTQYF TGTGCCAGCAGCTTAGATCTGGTCAGGGTGGCAGATACGCAGTATTTT
- TRBJ1-1 - TRBV6-1 CASAPNTEAFF TGTGCCAGCGCTCCGAACACTGAAGCTTTCTTT
- TRBJ2-5 TRBD1 TRBV12-3/TRBV12-4 CASSSSGTGNRETQYF TGTGCCAGCAGTTCCTCCGGGACAGGGAATAGGGAGACCCAGTACTTC
many TRBJ2-7 TRBD2 TRBV7-9 CASSSKASGAYEQYF TGTGCCAGCAGCTCTAAGGCTAGCGGAGCCTACGAGCAGTACTTC
many TRBJ2-5 TRBD1 TRBV5-1 CASSLAQGAMETQYF TGCGCCAGCAGCTTGGCCCAGGGGGCGATGGAGACCCAGTACTTC
many TRBJ1-5 TRBD1 TRBV24-1 CATSASGQGNQPQHF TGTGCCACCAGTGCCTCAGGACAGGGCAATCAGCCCCAGCATTTT
many TRBJ1-1 - TRBV3-1 CASSQFPGATEAFF TGTGCCAGCAGCCAATTTCCGGGGGCCACTGAAGCTTTCTTT
few TRBJ2-2 TRBD2 TRBV12-3/TRBV12-4 CASKVAGGPGELFF TGTGCCAGCAAAGTAGCGGGGGGGCCCGGGGAGCTGTTTTTT
many TRBJ2-7 - TRBV18 CASSPTPGRIYEQYF TGTGCCAGCTCACCCACACCCGGCAGAATCTACGAGCAGTACTTC
many TRBJ2-5 TRBD2 TRBV3-1 CASSQEGTSGLSQETQYF TGTGCCAGCAGCCAAGAGGGGACTAGCGGCCTGTCTCAAGAGACCCAGTACTTC
- TRBJ1-1 - TRBV11-3 CASSPRSLGGEAFF TGTGCCAGCAGCCCTAGGTCCCTCGGGGGTGAAGCTTTCTTT
medium-sized TRBJ1-1 - TRBV7-8 CASSWGGNTEAFF TGTGCCAGCAGCTGGGGAGGGAACACTGAAGCTTTCTTT
few TRBJ1-1 - TRBV18 CASSSGLDKLEAFF TGTGCCAGCTCATCGGGACTCGACAAACTCGAAGCTTTCTTT
many TRBJ2-7 - TRBV3-1 CASSQVGFSYEQYF TGTGCCAGCAGCCAAGTCGGCTTCTCCTACGAGCAGTACTTC
- TRBJ2-7 - TRBV20-1 CSALTTSYEQYF TGCAGTGCTCTGACGACGTCCTACGAGCAGTACTTC